This TCR beta chain originates from a study of shared clonotypes between healthy human individuals. Findings and limits, study-wide: The study found roughly 5% of naive CD4 clonotypes shared across a few donors. Few donors limited the genetic and exposure-history diversity represented. Sampling was confined to blood; repertoires within tissues likely differ.

Points on this clone: The antigen is undetermined.

Naive-designated CD8 cells lacked CD45RO, were positively enriched for CCR7, and omitted terminally differentiated effector memory CD45RA+ cells. Using immunoSEQ multiplex PCR, the repertoire was profiled, and TCRdb retains in-frame clones only, with some absent. The data contain about 1,900,000 clones, roughly 94% of them singletons. V gave up 2 bases and J gave up 2 bases, with 13 bases separating them. The germline V gene has CDR1 MDHEN and CDR2 SYDVKM. The CDR3 has 17 amino acids. The clonotype comes from a man younger than 35 in good health. The chain carries TRBV28 and TRBJ1-6, with D possibly matching TRBD1 (5 bases). Sequenced sample: naive CD8+ T cells sorted from blood. CDR3 coding DNA: TGTGCCAGCAGTTTAGGTCTACCGGGGCCCTATAATTCACCCCTCCACTTT. This encodes CASSLGLPGPYNSPLHF.